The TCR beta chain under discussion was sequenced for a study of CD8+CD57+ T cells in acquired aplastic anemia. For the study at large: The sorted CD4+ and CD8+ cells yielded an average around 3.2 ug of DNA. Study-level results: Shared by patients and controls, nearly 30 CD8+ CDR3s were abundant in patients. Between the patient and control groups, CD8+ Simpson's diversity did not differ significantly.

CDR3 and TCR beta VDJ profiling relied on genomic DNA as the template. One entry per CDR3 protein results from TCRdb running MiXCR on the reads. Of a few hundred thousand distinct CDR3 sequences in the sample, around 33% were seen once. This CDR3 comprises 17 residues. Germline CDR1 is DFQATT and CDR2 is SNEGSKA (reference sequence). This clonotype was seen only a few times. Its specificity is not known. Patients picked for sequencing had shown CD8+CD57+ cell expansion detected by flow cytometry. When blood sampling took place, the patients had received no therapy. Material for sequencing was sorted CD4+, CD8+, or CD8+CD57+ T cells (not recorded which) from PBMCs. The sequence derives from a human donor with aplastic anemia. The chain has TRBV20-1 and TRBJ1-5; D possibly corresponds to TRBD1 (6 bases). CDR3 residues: CNASKDRAFYSNQPQHF. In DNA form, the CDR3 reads TGCAACGCCTCGAAGGACAGAGCCTTCTATAGCAATCAGCCCCAGCATTTT.